The subject of this entry is one TCR beta chain. Germline CDR1 reads LGHNT; CDR2 reads FRNRAP. The CDR3 is made up of 16 amino acids. V lost 3 bases and J lost 4, with 15 bases in between. This sample is part of a study of blood T cell repertoires in COVID-19. Overall study: COVID-19 samples collected from the United States, Italy and Spain covered acute and convalescent phases. From T cells, B-cell-depleted T cells, or PBMCs came the material, which was cDNA or gDNA.

Per the original data handling: Reference gene primer amplification yielded estimated nucleated cell counts. The method was immunoSEQ multiplex PCR; TCRdb's version includes in-frame clones alone and lacks a portion of them. That table gives V, J and clone size, and the DNA gave D and trimming. The repertoire consists of about 240,000 clones, with 84% occurring once and the leading ten covering 4%. The rearrangement uses TRBV12-5 and TRBJ2-2, with D possibly being TRBD2 (6 bases). The clonotype comes from a man aged 45-65 years with acute or convalescent COVID-19. The sequenced sample was peripheral blood. The CDR3 DNA reads TGTGCTAGTGGTTTCCCGGGACTCGTGGGCACCGGGGAGCTGTTTTTT. This gives the protein CASGFPGLVGTGELFF.